The T cell receptor (beta chain) under discussion was sequenced for a study of blood T cells in healthy people across ages. Notes on the study in general: Long-lived donors had more naive CD4+ cells and higher diversity than aged donors. In the absence of known donor CMV status, changes in expanded clonotypes were possibly confounded.

The CDR3 spans 17 residues. V was cut by 4 bases and J by 6 bases, with 22 bases left in between. CDR1 SGHRS and CDR2 YFSETQ come from the germline V gene. As for this clonotype: The antigen remains unidentified.

It was with a sample-barcoded 5' primer and a J-beta primer mix that a second PCR of about 6 to 12 cycles was run. Template switching added a 12-random-nucleotide identifier to every cDNA molecule. One entry per CDR3 protein results from TCRdb running MiXCR on the 5' RACE reads. In the table there are 600,000 to 1,000,000 distinct CDR3 sequences, 20% to 30% of which are singletons. This same sample was also part of a study on T cells of mothers and their children. That study reports: A few healthy Caucasian mothers and their six children donated.

Sequenced sample: blood. The chain uses TRBV5-1 and TRBJ1-4, with a weak D call TRBD1 (5 bases). The TCR sequence derives from a boy aged 10-17 years in good health. The CDR3 DNA follows: TGCGCCAGCAGCCCCCTAGGAACGGGAAGAGGGGATGAAAAACTGTTTTTT. Translating gives CASSPLGTGRGDEKLFF. The entire variable domain, with the rest obtained from reference TRBV5-1 and TRBJ1-4, is as follows: KAGVTQTPRYLIKTRGQQVTLSCSPISGHRSVSWYQQTPGQGLQFLFEYFSETQRNKGNFPGRFSGRQFSNSRSEMNVSTLELGDSALYLCASSPLGTGRGDEKLFFGSGTQLSVL.